This TCR beta chain was sequenced in a study of cytomegalovirus exposure and HLA in healthy donors. The primer mix had 60 Vbeta and 13 Jbeta primers. The assay was immunoSEQ multiplex PCR, and TCRdb's table has in-frame clones only and misses some. The sample shows about 160,000 clones, approximately 88% of them seen only once. Sequences were obtained from PBMCs. This clonotype originated in a boy aged 2 to 10 in good health and CMV-seronegative.

CDR3: CSRGYQETQYF. CDR3 coding DNA: TGCAGCCGGGGGTACCAAGAGACCCAGTACTTC. V and J are TRBV20-1 and TRBJ2-5, with D tentatively TRBD2 (6 bases). Germline V gene lookup returns CDR1 DFQATT and CDR2 SNEGSKA (reference sequence). CDR3 length: 11 residues.